Following are 14 T cell receptor beta chains from one sample sequenced in a study of graft-versus-host responses after intestinal transplantation. Sequenced by immunoSEQ multiplex PCR; TCRdb stores in-frame clones only, minus some. This table has 90,000 to 130,000 clones, about 92% appearing once. Their specific antigens are unknown. The material was unstimulated CD8+ T cells sorted from spleen or lymph node cells, obtained before transplant. These TCRs come from a human donor who was the organ donor for an intestinal transplant.

This rearrangement joins TRBV19 to TRBJ1-1; 7 bases are a match to TRBD1. With V trimmed by 5 bases and J by 1 base, 1 base remained unmatched. CDR1 and CDR2 from the germline V gene are LNHDA and SQIVND (reference sequence). The CDR3 runs 13 residues. The CDR3 sequence is CASSWDRNTEAFF. The DNA for the CDR3 is TGTGCCAGTAGTTGGGACAGGAACACTGAAGCTTTCTTT.

V usage is TRBV5-4 and J usage is TRBJ1-1; the D gene is possibly TRBD1 (5 bases). The length of the CDR3 is 12 residues. The germline CDR1 and CDR2 sequences are SGHNT and YYREEE (reference sequence). Trimming removed 4 bases at V and 4 bases at J, with 8 bases between. CDR3 in DNA: TGTGCCAGCAGCCCTGGGGGCACTGAAGCTTTCTTT. Residues: CASSPGGTEAFF.

This chain links TRBV28 with TRBJ2-7, with D perhaps matching TRBD2 (6 bases). V dropped 2 bases and J dropped 7 bases, with 12 bases sitting between them. This CDR3 contains 13 residues. In germline, CDR1 is MDHEN, CDR2 SYDVKM. CDR3 coding DNA: TGTGCCAGCAGTTTAATCGTCGGGGGAGAGCAGTACTTC. This translates into CASSLIVGGEQYF.

The rearrangement links TRBV4-1 to TRBJ2-7; D possibly corresponds to TRBD1 (5 bases). Per the germline V gene, CDR1 is MGHRA and CDR2 is YSYEKL. CDR3 length: 15 amino acids. V was trimmed by 2 bases and J by 3 bases, leaving 14 bases between them. The CDR3 DNA is TGCGCCAGCAGCCAATGGCAGGGTAAGGGCTACGAGCAGTACTTC. It encodes CASSQWQGKGYEQYF.

The chain links TRBV12-1 to TRBJ2-5; the tabulated D call, TRBD1, remains unverified against the DNA. TRBV12-1 corresponds to a pseudogene. CDR3 length equals 14 residues. In DNA, the CDR3 is TGTGCCAGCAGCAACCCAGGGGGCGTTGAGACCCAGTACTTC. This encodes CASSNPGGVETQYF.

V and J are TRBV5-5 and TRBJ2-1; 9 bases are shared with TRBD1. Looked up from germline, CDR1 is SGHKS and CDR2 is YYEKEE (reference sequence). The CDR3 has 15 amino acids. With 3 bases clipped from V and 2 bases from J, the junction kept 3 bases outside the gene matches. Written as DNA, the CDR3 is TGTGCCAGCAGCTCCACAGGGGGCCCCTACAATGAGCAGTTCTTC. Amino acids: CASSSTGGPYNEQFF.

The genes are TRBV4-3 and TRBJ2-5; D unresolved. CDR3 size: 16 residues. Trimming stripped 0 bases from V and 5 bases from J, with 16 bases between. The V gene's germline CDR1 is LGHNA and CDR2 YSLEER. The CDR3 nucleotides are TGCGCCAGCAGCCAAGATCCCGGACCCATGGTCGAGACCCAGTACTTC. It yields the protein CASSQDPGPMVETQYF.

The chain joins TRBV4-3 to TRBJ2-3; possible D gene TRBD2, 6 bases. This CDR3 has 20 amino acids. Germline-derived CDR1 and CDR2 are LGHNA and YSLEER. Trimming cost V 1 base and J 0 bases, with 23 bases left between them. This chain's CDR3 is CASSQALGSGGMLSTDTQYF. The CDR3 nucleotides are TGCGCCAGCAGCCAAGCACTGGGTAGCGGAGGCATGTTGAGCACAGATACGCAGTATTTT.

The V and J genes are TRBV21-1 and TRBJ2-1; the D call in the table, TRBD2, was not verified against the DNA. TRBV21-1 corresponds to a pseudogene. The CDR3 has 16 residues. CDR3 coding DNA: TGTGCCAGCAGCATCGGACTAGCGGGTAGCTACAATGAGCAGTTCTTC. It encodes CASSIGLAGSYNEQFF.

The V call is TRBV7-9, the J call TRBJ2-3; TRBD2 is a possible D gene (5 bases). The CDR3 runs 15 residues. V was cut by 0 bases and J by 1 base, with 8 bases left in between. Germline V lookup: CDR1 SEHNR, CDR2 FQNEAQ (reference sequence). The CDR3 DNA sequence: TGTGCCAGCAGCTTAGCGTCGCGGGGCACAGATACGCAGTATTTT. This codes for CASSLASRGTDTQYF.

The chain couples TRBV11-1 to TRBJ2-5; D remains ambiguous. V lost 1 base, J lost 2 bases, and 8 bases lay in between. The germline gives CDR1 SGHAT, CDR2 FQDESV (reference sequence). CDR3 length: 14 residues. CDR3 sequence (DNA): TGTGCCAGCAGCTTAGTGGCGGATCAAGAGACCCAGTACTTC. Residues: CASSLVADQETQYF.

The genes are TRBV7-4 and TRBJ2-7; 7 bases are shared with TRBD2. Germline V gene data show CDR1 as SGHVT and CDR2 as SQSDAQ. The CDR3 is 13 amino acids. J was trimmed by 4 bases and V by 1 base; bases with no gene match: 1. CDR3 nucleotides: TGTGCCAGCAGCTTAGGGGGAGGGTACGAGCAGTACTTC. This sequence encodes CASSLGGGYEQYF.

The gene calls are TRBV19 and TRBJ2-3; 9 bases match TRBD2. V shed 7 bases, J shed 2 bases, and the junction held 16 bases outside the gene matches. CDR3 length equals 18 residues. Germline V lookup: CDR1 LNHDA, CDR2 SQIVND (reference sequence). The CDR3 region is CASTDLAGVLYLTDTQYF. The CDR3 DNA sequence: TGTGCCAGTACTGACTTAGCGGGAGTCCTTTATCTCACAGATACGCAGTATTTT.

The chain recombines TRBV11-2 with TRBJ2-1; D gene ambiguous. Germline V gene lookup returns CDR1 SGHAT and CDR2 FQNNGV. The length of the CDR3 is 11 residues. Trimming cost V 5 bases and J 2 bases, with 1 base left between them. The CDR3 region is CASSPYNEQFF. CDR3 in DNA: TGTGCCAGCAGCCCCTACAATGAGCAGTTCTTC.